This TCR beta chain derives from a study of response to subunit inactivated influenza vaccine. Study findings and constraints: Authors suggested each seasonal influenza vaccination recruits few new T cells.

TCRdb re-called the RT-PCR reads through MiXCR, storing one row per CDR3 protein. The sample includes about 190,000 distinct CDR3 sequences, approximately 14% of them seen just once. V dropped 6 bases and J dropped 0; count of bases not matched to a gene: 12. The CDR3 runs to 20 residues. Germline V gene data show CDR1 as MNHEY and CDR2 as SVGEGT. This clonotype was picked up many times. Its target is unknown. The input for sequencing was CD8+ T cells sorted from PBMCs, taken less than 6 days after vaccination. The gene calls are TRBV6-2 or TRBV6-3 and TRBJ2-1; TRBD2 agrees at 15 bases. This clonotype was obtained from a man in his fifties who received an inactivated influenza vaccine. CDR3 residues: CASSFPGTSGRPSSYNEQFF. CDR3 bases: TGTGCCAGCAGCTTTCCGGGGACTAGCGGGAGGCCGAGCTCCTACAATGAGCAGTTCTTC.